These 13 T cell receptor beta chains were sequenced from one sample in a study of PD-1 blockade in classical Hodgkin lymphoma. Clones were sequenced by immunoSEQ multiplex PCR, and TCRdb holds only the in-frame ones, with some missing. Of about 24,000 clones in the sample, 80% were seen once. All patients experienced relapse after autologous stem cell transplantation, and brentuximab vedotin exposure was variable. The starting material was peripheral blood mononuclear cells (PBMCs), obtained at baseline. These receptors were collected from a human donor with classical Hodgkin lymphoma.

The chain combines TRBV4-3 with TRBJ2-7; unclear D gene. Between the trimmed V and J ends, which lost 0 bases and 2 bases, there was a span of 5 bases. The CDR3 runs to 13 residues. Germline V CDR1 and CDR2: LGHNA, YSLEER. CDR3 sequence reads: CASSQDAAYEQYF. The DNA of the CDR3 is TGCGCCAGCAGCCAAGATGCTGCCTACGAGCAGTACTTC.

The V call is TRBV15, the J call TRBJ2-3; D is unclear. The CDR3 runs to 14 residues. Trimming pared 6 bases from V and 1 base from J, leaving 11 bases between. From germline, CDR1 is LNHNV and CDR2 YYDKDF (reference sequence). CDR3 bases: TGTGCCACCAGGGCCCACCTGGGCACAGATACGCAGTATTTT. This encodes CATRAHLGTDTQYF.

The chain combines TRBV23-1 with TRBJ2-4; D ambiguous. TRBV23-1 counts as an open reading frame of uncertain function. CDR3 length equals 16 residues. V gave up 2 bases and J gave up 7 bases, with 18 bases separating them. In DNA, the CDR3 is TGCGCCAGCAGTCAAGGAAATAAGCTCTCCCCGAACATTCAGTACTTC. The encoded protein is CASSQGNKLSPNIQYF.

The rearrangement uses TRBV28 and TRBJ1-4; D might be TRBD1 (6 bases). V was cut by 5 bases and J by 6 bases, with 19 bases left in between. Germline V gene data show CDR1 as MDHEN and CDR2 as SYDVKM. The CDR3 spans 16 residues. Here the CDR3 reads CASSLTGIKYDEKLFF. CDR3 nucleotides: TGTGCCAGCAGTCTCACAGGGATTAAGTATGATGAAAAACTGTTTTTT.

The rearrangement joins TRBV28 to TRBJ1-6, with a tentative D call TRBD1 (5 bases). The CDR3 runs to 15 residues. Germline loops: CDR1 MDHEN, CDR2 SYDVKM. The germline V and J ends were trimmed by 3 bases and 8 bases, with 14 bases remaining between them. Here the CDR3 DNA reads TGTGCCAGCAGTTTCTGGCAGGGTCGGCATTCACCCCTCCACTTT. Its translation: CASSFWQGRHSPLHF.

The V gene is TRBV5-8, the J gene TRBJ2-7; D gene ambiguous. Trimming shortened V by 3 bases and J by 4 bases, and 8 bases separated the two germline ends. Germline loops: CDR1 SGHTS, CDR2 YDEGEE. The CDR3 is 12 residues long. CDR3: CASSSSYYEQYF. The CDR3 DNA follows: TGTGCCAGCAGCTCGTCCTATTACGAGCAGTACTTC. Based on the CDR3 plus reference TRBV5-8 and TRBJ2-7, the full variable domain is EAGVTQSPTHLIKTRGQQATLRCSPISGHTSVYWYQQALGLGLQFLLWYDEGEERNRGNFPPRFSGRQFPNYSSELNVNALELEDSALYLCASSSSYYEQYFGPGTRLTVT.

This clone appeared a single time. The genes are TRBV5-1 and TRBJ1-1; possible D gene TRBD1, 5 bases. CDR1 is SGHRS, CDR2 YFSETQ, per germline. Trimming removed 0 bases from V and 0 bases from J, with 12 bases in between. CDR3 size: 16 residues. The CDR3 region is CASSLVLGGVNTEAFF. The CDR3 DNA is TGCGCCAGCAGCTTGGTTTTAGGAGGGGTGAACACTGAAGCTTTCTTT.

The gene calls are TRBV28 and TRBJ1-6; D unclear. From germline, CDR1 is MDHEN and CDR2 SYDVKM. The V end lost 8 bases, the J end lost 5 bases, and 10 bases lay between the germline ends. CDR3 length: 13 amino acids. CDR3: CASRELDNSPLHF. The CDR3 DNA sequence: TGTGCCAGCCGGGAACTTGATAATTCACCCCTCCACTTT.

This clone was seen more than once but under ten times. The V and J genes are TRBV9 and TRBJ1-3, with TRBD1 as a possible D gene (5 bases). The CDR3 contains 15 residues. Germline values: CDR1 SGDLS, CDR2 YYNGEE. V was cut by 2 bases and J by 3 bases, with 12 bases left in between. Written as DNA, the CDR3 is TGTGCCAGCAGCGTTTCCGCAGGGCGTGGAAACACCATATATTTT. As protein: CASSVSAGRGNTIYF.

CDR3 nucleotides: TGTGCCATCAGGCCGGGACAGGGGTCCAACGAGCAGTACTTC. It yields the protein CAIRPGQGSNEQYF. This rearrangement joins TRBV10-3 to TRBJ2-7, with 10 nucleotides matching TRBD1. The germline V gene encodes CDR1 ENHRY and CDR2 SYGVKD. J lost 5 bases, V lost 6 bases, and 7 bases had no gene match. This CDR3 has 14 amino acids.

The chain has TRBV6-5 and TRBJ2-7; possibly TRBD1 for D (5 bases). The CDR3 covers 11 residues. The germline V gene encodes CDR1 MNHEY and CDR2 SVGAGI. V lost 7 bases and J lost 5, with 9 bases in between. The CDR3 reads CASIGVHEQYF. CDR3 in DNA: TGTGCCAGCATAGGGGTGCACGAGCAGTACTTC.

V and J are TRBV18 and TRBJ2-1; a weak D match, TRBD1 (6 bases). The CDR3 length is 17 residues. Trimming took 3 bases from V and 8 from J, leaving 23 bases between them. Per germline, CDR1 KGHSH and CDR2 LQKENI. CDR3 sequence (DNA): TGTGCCAGCTCACCGTTGAGACAGGTTTTGGTCCCCCATGAGCAGTTCTTC. Translating it yields CASSPLRQVLVPHEQFF.

V is TRBV5-8 and J is TRBJ2-7, with a possible D match to TRBD1 (6 bases). The CDR3 totals 15 residues. CDR1 SGHTS and CDR2 YDEGEE come from the germline V gene. Trimming cost V 4 bases and J 0 bases, with 14 bases left between them. In nucleotides, the CDR3 is TGTGCCAGCAGCCCCCACAGGGTCCTCTCCTACGAGCAGTACTTC. It yields the protein CASSPHRVLSYEQYF.